Listed here are 30 T cell receptor beta chains from one sample, sequenced in a study of T cells in Graves' hyperthyroidism and ophthalmopathy. Using RNA transcripts as the source, TCR beta CDR3 regions were amplified. The TCR CDR3 was amplified in a first-round RT-PCR using the HTBI primer set. MiXCR, applied by TCRdb to the multiplex PCR reads, yields one record per CDR3 protein. This sample yields about 710,000 distinct CDR3 sequences, of which about 17% are seen a single time; approximately 8.4% belongs to the top ten. The source material was blood. The receptors derive from a man between 18 and 35 years old with Graves' hyperthyroidism.

This clonotype appeared many times. The CDR3 reads CASSPSGGGGETQYF. The CDR3 DNA is TGTGCCAGCAGTCCTTCAGGAGGGGGTGGAGAGACCCAGTACTTC. The chain carries TRBV12-3 or TRBV12-4 and TRBJ2-5; D could derive from TRBD1 or TRBD2 (6 bases each). This CDR3 spans 15 amino acids. V was shortened by 5 bases and J by 4 bases, with 17 bases between the two germline ends.

This chain joins TRBV9 and TRBJ1-3, with D possibly TRBD1 on 5 matching bases. The V gene's germline CDR1 is SGDLS and CDR2 YYNGEE. The CDR3 totals 15 residues. Between the trimmed V and J ends, which lost 3 bases and 4 bases, there was a span of 14 bases. This CDR3 is CASSARHRWGNTIYF. CDR3 sequence (DNA): TGTGCCAGCAGCGCCCGCCACAGGTGGGGAAACACCATATATTTT.

The rearrangement uses TRBV9 and TRBJ2-1, with D unclear. The CDR3 consists of 16 residues. V was trimmed by 4 bases and J by 0 bases, leaving 14 bases between them. Germline V lookup: CDR1 SGDLS, CDR2 YYNGEE. This CDR3 reads CASSPRGSSSYNEQFF. As DNA, the CDR3 is TGTGCCAGCAGCCCGAGAGGCAGTTCCTCCTACAATGAGCAGTTCTTC.

This clonotype was counted only a few times. The gene calls are TRBV6-1 and TRBJ2-3; 9 bases match TRBD2. The J segment lost 4 bases and the V segment lost 6 bases, leaving 14 bases of the junction unmatched. Per the germline V gene, CDR1 is MNHNS and CDR2 is SASEGT. The CDR3 sequence is 17 residues long. Here the CDR3 reads CASSRIAGVGVSDTQYF. The CDR3 DNA reads TGTGCCAGCAGCAGAATAGCGGGAGTTGGTGTTTCAGATACGCAGTATTTT.

The V call is TRBV2, the J call TRBJ1-1, with 8 bases identical to TRBD1. Germline V CDR1 and CDR2: SNHLY, FYNNEI. Trimming cost V 3 bases and J 5 bases; bases outside gene matches: 8. CDR3 length equals 15 residues. The CDR3 loop is CASSDRTGMGTEAFF. CDR3 nucleotides: TGTGCCAGCAGTGATCGGACAGGGATGGGGACTGAAGCTTTCTTT. Combining the CDR3 with reference TRBV2 and TRBJ1-1 gives the whole variable domain EPEVTQTPSHQVTQMGQEVILRCVPISNHLYFYWYRQILGQKVEFLVSFYNNEISEKSEIFDDQFSVERPDGSNFTLKIRSTKLEDSAMYFCASSDRTGMGTEAFFGQGTRLTVV.

This clonotype was seen only a few times. This chain links TRBV9 with TRBJ2-1; TRBD2 aligns across 13 bases. The CDR3 is made up of 16 amino acids. The V and J ends lost 0 bases and 9 bases, in that order; junction bases with no gene match: 6. Germline CDR1 SGDLS, CDR2 YYNGEE. The CDR3 sequence is CASSVDGTSGKSEQFF. The CDR3 nucleotides are TGTGCCAGCAGCGTAGACGGGACTAGCGGGAAAAGTGAGCAGTTCTTC.

The sample holds many counts of this clonotype. CDR3 DNA sequence: TGTGCCAGCAGCTTCTTAGCGGGAGCGTCCTACGAGCAGTACTTC. It specifies CASSFLAGASYEQYF. This chain joins TRBV7-9 and TRBJ2-7; 9 nucleotides match TRBD2. J lost 1 base, V lost 3 bases, and 4 bases had no gene match. Germline CDR1 and CDR2: SEHNR and FQNEAQ (reference sequence). This CDR3 contains 15 residues.

This chain links TRBV12-3 or TRBV12-4 with TRBJ2-7; 12 bases are a match to TRBD1. Losses at the gene ends were 7 bases for V and 7 bases for J; bases not matched to a gene: 14. The CDR3 covers 16 residues. This chain's CDR3 is CASTQWGQGASGEQYF. The CDR3 nucleotides read TGTGCCAGCACCCAATGGGGACAGGGGGCATCGGGGGAGCAGTACTTC.

This clonotype was detected only a few times. The chain uses TRBV20-1 and TRBJ1-5; unclear D gene. With 0 bases removed from V and 1 base from J, the gap between germline ends came to 10 bases. This CDR3 is built from 15 residues. CDR1 is DFQATT, CDR2 SNEGSKA, per germline (reference sequence). The CDR3 bases are TGCAGTGCTAGAGATGGGGAAATGAGCAATCAGCCCCAGCATTTT. It encodes CSARDGEMSNQPQHF.

The table lists this clonotype with many counts. CDR3 in DNA: TGCAGCGTTGATGTGCCCTTCGCCAGGAGTCTGGCCTATGGCTACACCTTC. It is translated as CSVDVPFARSLAYGYTF. The V and J genes are TRBV29-1 and TRBJ1-2; D is unclear. Germline CDR1 and CDR2: SQVTM and ANQGSEA. The CDR3 sequence is 17 residues long. V lost 3 bases, J lost 4 bases, and 24 bases lay in between.

The chain is built from TRBV7-2 and TRBJ2-3; 10 positions agree with TRBD2. Germline loops: CDR1 SGHTA, CDR2 FQGNSA. The CDR3 is 14 residues long. Germline trimming cut 4 bases from V and 6 bases from J; bases unmatched to any gene: 4. As DNA, the CDR3 is TGTGCCAGCAGCTACGGACTAGCGGCGGATACGCAGTATTTT. Protein sequence: CASSYGLAADTQYF.

This sequence joins TRBV29-1 and TRBJ1-2, with 10 bases aligning to TRBD1. Germline-derived CDR1 and CDR2 are SQVTM and ANQGSEA. This CDR3 comprises 16 residues. Losses at the gene ends were 3 bases for V and 6 bases for J; bases not matched to a gene: 13. CDR3 nucleotide sequence: TGCAGCGTTGACGGGGGTTTTGACAGGGGGCTCCATGGCTACACCTTC. Translated, it gives CSVDGGFDRGLHGYTF.

V gene TRBV20-1 combines with J gene TRBJ2-3; the D gene could be TRBD1 or TRBD2 (5 bases each). V was shortened by 7 bases and J by 0 bases, with 20 bases between the two germline ends. Germline lookup yields CDR1 DFQATT and CDR2 SNEGSKA (reference sequence). The CDR3 spans 16 residues. This CDR3 is CSVRGSTAKSTDTQYF. CDR3 bases: TGCAGTGTTCGGGGCTCGACGGCTAAAAGCACAGATACGCAGTATTTT.

This clonotype was seen many times. The V call is TRBV11-3, the J call TRBJ2-1; 11 positions agree with TRBD1. This CDR3 spans 17 amino acids. The V gene end was trimmed by 5 bases and the J gene end by 2 bases; junction bases not matched to a gene: 8. Per germline, CDR1 SGHNT and CDR2 YENEEA. This CDR3 reads CASSTDRGPLPYNEQFF. In nucleotides, the CDR3 is TGTGCCAGCAGCACGGACAGGGGGCCACTTCCCTACAATGAGCAGTTCTTC.

The V gene is TRBV30, the J gene TRBJ1-3, with D possibly being TRBD1 (6 bases). The CDR3 runs 11 residues. With 1 base removed from V and 11 bases from J, the gap between germline ends came to 9 bases. Germline V lookup: CDR1 GTSNPN, CDR2 SVGIG (reference sequence). This CDR3 reads CAWSGDTAIYF. The DNA for the CDR3 is TGTGCCTGGAGTGGGGACACCGCCATATATTTT.

The genes are TRBV6-5 and TRBJ2-1, with 8 bases that match TRBD2. This CDR3 is built from 14 residues. Losses at the gene ends were 2 bases for V and 4 bases for J; bases not matched to a gene: 1. The V gene's germline CDR1 is MNHEY and CDR2 SVGAGI. The CDR3 sequence is CASSYTSGYNEQFF. The CDR3 DNA reads as TGTGCCAGCAGTTACACTAGCGGATACAATGAGCAGTTCTTC.

DNA of the CDR3: TGTGCCAGCAGCCTCTCGAGCTCCTACAATGAGCAGTTCTTC. It translates to CASSLSSSYNEQFF. The rearrangement uses TRBV7-9 and TRBJ2-1; no clear D. Germline CDR1 reads SEHNR; CDR2 reads FQNEAQ (reference sequence). The CDR3 contains 14 residues. Trimming cost V 5 bases and J 0 bases, with 8 bases left between them.

Comment on this clonotype: A much larger clone differs by one base, so this may be a read error. V and J are TRBV2 and TRBJ2-1; D gene ambiguous. V lost 2 bases and J 9 bases, leaving 14 bases between the germline ends. The CDR3 consists of 14 residues. Germline assignment: CDR1 SNHLY and CDR2 FYNNEI. DNA for the CDR3: TGTGCCAGCAGTGAATGGGCCACCCTTAGTGAGCAGTTCTTC. Translated: CASSEWATLSEQFF.

This clonotype was recorded many times. V usage is TRBV3-1 and J usage is TRBJ1-1; 10 bases match TRBD1. CDR1 and CDR2 (germline): LGHDT, YNNKEL (reference sequence). The CDR3 runs to 14 residues. Germline trimming cut 4 bases from V and 4 bases from J; bases unmatched to any gene: 3. For the CDR3, the DNA is TGTGCCAGCAGCCCCAGGACAGGGGGCACTGAAGCTTTCTTT. Its translation is CASSPRTGGTEAFF.

This clonotype appeared many times. The V gene is TRBV2, the J gene TRBJ2-1, with D perhaps assigned TRBD1 or TRBD2 (5 bases each). V was shortened by 8 bases and J by 6 bases, with 8 bases between the two germline ends. This CDR3 spans 11 amino acids. Germline loops: CDR1 SNHLY, CDR2 FYNNEI. This CDR3 reads CASPRGNEQFF. The DNA of the CDR3 is TGTGCCAGCCCGAGGGGCAATGAGCAGTTCTTC.

Only a few counts were recorded for this clonotype. The rearrangement links TRBV20-1 to TRBJ2-1; 9 nucleotides match TRBD2. The CDR3 runs to 16 residues. In germline, CDR1 is DFQATT, CDR2 SNEGSKA (reference sequence). Germline trimming cut 2 bases from V and 11 bases from J; bases unmatched to any gene: 16. The chain's CDR3 is CSARSVGLAPAMKQFF. As DNA, the CDR3 is TGCAGTGCTAGATCCGTGGGACTAGCTCCCGCAATGAAGCAGTTCTTC.

Comments on this clonotype: This may come from a read error, since a much larger clone is one base off. The chain has TRBV29-1 and TRBJ2-7; TRBD2 matches 8 bases. The CDR3 spans 14 residues. Trimming removed 4 bases from V and 7 bases from J; junction bases left unmatched: 12. From germline, CDR1 is SQVTM and CDR2 ANQGSEA. CDR3 sequence: CSVGSTGGSGEQYF. DNA for the CDR3: TGCAGCGTTGGATCGACGGGAGGGTCAGGGGAGCAGTACTTC.

The rearrangement joins TRBV7-9 to TRBJ1-1; weak D call: TRBD1 (5 bases). CDR1 and CDR2 from the germline V gene are SEHNR and FQNEAQ (reference sequence). The CDR3 is 13 residues long. V gave up 4 bases and J gave up 4 bases, with 10 bases separating them. DNA of the CDR3: TGTGCCAGCAGCTACGGGGGGATCACTGAAGCTTTCTTT. Translating gives CASSYGGITEAFF.

This clonotype was recorded many times. The J gene is TRBJ1-1, the V gene TRBV12-3 or TRBV12-4; possible D gene TRBD1, 5 bases. V was shortened by 2 bases and J by 2 bases, with 15 bases between the two germline ends. This CDR3 comprises 16 residues. CDR3 DNA sequence: TGTGCCAGCAGTTTATGGTTTGGGGGGAGAAACACTGAAGCTTTCTTT. Translation: CASSLWFGGRNTEAFF.

Many counts were recorded for this clonotype. This rearrangement joins TRBV20-1 to TRBJ1-1; weak D call: TRBD1 (6 bases). The germline V gene encodes CDR1 DFQATT and CDR2 SNEGSKA (reference sequence). This CDR3 is built from 14 residues. The ends were cut back, 3 bases at V and 1 base at J, with 12 bases in the middle. CDR3 residues: CSASQGRWNTEAFF. The CDR3 nucleotides read TGCAGTGCTAGTCAGGGGCGATGGAACACTGAAGCTTTCTTT.

This clonotype came up a few times. The chain links TRBV4-1 to TRBJ2-7; TRBD1 aligns across 8 bases. V lost 2 bases, J lost 1 base, and 1 base stayed unmatched. The CDR3 spans 14 residues. Germline V lookup: CDR1 MGHRA, CDR2 YSYEKL. CDR3 coding DNA: TGCGCCAGCAGCCAATGGACAGGGTCCTACGAGCAGTACTTC. It codes for CASSQWTGSYEQYF.

The CDR3 reads CASSPGLASHLTDTQYF. DNA for the CDR3: TGTGCCAGCAGTCCAGGGCTAGCGAGCCACCTCACAGATACGCAGTATTTT. This chain uses TRBV12-3 or TRBV12-4 with TRBJ2-3, with D maybe TRBD2 (6 bases). This CDR3 has 17 amino acids. Trimming took 5 bases from V and 2 from J, leaving 20 bases between them.

V and J are TRBV4-1 and TRBJ1-4; 7 bases agree with TRBD1. The CDR3 spans 18 residues. CDR1 MGHRA and CDR2 YSYEKL come from the germline V gene. The J segment lost 2 bases and the V segment lost 1 base, leaving 10 bases of the junction unmatched. As DNA, the CDR3 is TGCGCCAGCAGCCAAGCCTTAACAGGGGTCGGGACTAATGAAAAACTGTTTTTT. This codes for CASSQALTGVGTNEKLFF.

The J gene is TRBJ2-1, the V gene TRBV28; no clear D gene. Trimming pared 5 bases from V and 3 bases from J, leaving 17 bases between. CDR3 length: 16 residues. Germline V gene data show CDR1 as MDHEN and CDR2 as SYDVKM. The DNA of the CDR3 is TGTGCCAGCAGTCCGGCTATAGCCGGGCGCTACAATGAGCAGTTCTTC. Amino acid sequence: CASSPAIAGRYNEQFF.

This clonotype was detected ten times or more. This chain joins TRBV12-3 or TRBV12-4 and TRBJ1-1; unclear D gene. This CDR3 is 12 amino acids long. Trimming took 4 bases from V and 6 from J, leaving 9 bases between them. In DNA, the CDR3 is TGTGCCAGCAGTTACCGGGCGGCTGAAGCTTTCTTT. It yields the protein CASSYRAAEAFF.